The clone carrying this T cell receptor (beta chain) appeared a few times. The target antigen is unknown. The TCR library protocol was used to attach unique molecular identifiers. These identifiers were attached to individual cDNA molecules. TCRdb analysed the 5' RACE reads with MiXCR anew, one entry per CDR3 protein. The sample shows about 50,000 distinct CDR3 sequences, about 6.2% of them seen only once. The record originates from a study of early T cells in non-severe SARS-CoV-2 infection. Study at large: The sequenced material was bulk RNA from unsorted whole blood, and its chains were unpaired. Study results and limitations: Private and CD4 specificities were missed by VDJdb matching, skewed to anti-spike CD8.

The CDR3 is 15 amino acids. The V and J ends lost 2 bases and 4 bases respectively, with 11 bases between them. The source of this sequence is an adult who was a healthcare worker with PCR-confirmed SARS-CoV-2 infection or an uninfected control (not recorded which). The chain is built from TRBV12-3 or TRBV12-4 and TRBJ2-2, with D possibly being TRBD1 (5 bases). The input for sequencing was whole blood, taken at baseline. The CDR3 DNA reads TGTGCCAGCAGTTTAAAGGCAGGGTTCACCGGGGAGCTGTTTTTT. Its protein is CASSLKAGFTGELFF.